This TCR beta chain was recorded in a study of human T cells and chemical hapten exposure. The time point is: patch test 1, 2 weeks after DPC sensitization. Regarding treatment: therapeutic diphenylcyclopropenone sensitization with weekly scalp DPC. Sequencing started from total RNA isolated from unfractionated whole blood. This clonotype was detected many times. One entry per CDR3 protein results from TCRdb running MiXCR on the RACE reads. Counted here are tens of thousands of distinct CDR3 sequences, about 9.3% occurring once; the ten biggest clones make up about 14%. The TCR was taken from a woman between 40 and 55 years old with alopecia areata. Some clones in this sample may be carry-over from other donors' samples. Sequencing used whole blood, obtained in connection with sensitization to the hapten diphenylcyclopropenone (DPC).

CDR3 amino acids: CASSLEAVANYGYTF. CDR3 nucleotides: TGTGCCAGCAGTTTAGAGGCAGTAGCTAACTATGGCTACACCTTC. The rearrangement links TRBV12-3 or TRBV12-4 to TRBJ1-2; D gene unclear. V was pared by 1 base and J by 0 bases, with 9 bases between. This CDR3 is built from 15 residues.